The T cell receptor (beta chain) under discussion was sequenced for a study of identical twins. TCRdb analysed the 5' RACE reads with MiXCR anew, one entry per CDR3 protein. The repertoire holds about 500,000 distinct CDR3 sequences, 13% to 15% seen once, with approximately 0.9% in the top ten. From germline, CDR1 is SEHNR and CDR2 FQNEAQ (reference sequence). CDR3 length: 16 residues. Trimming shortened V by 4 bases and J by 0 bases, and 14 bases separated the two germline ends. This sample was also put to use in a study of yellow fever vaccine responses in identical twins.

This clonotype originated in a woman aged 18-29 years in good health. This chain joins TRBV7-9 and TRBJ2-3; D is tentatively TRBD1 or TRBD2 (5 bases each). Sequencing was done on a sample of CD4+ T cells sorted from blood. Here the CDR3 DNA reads TGTGCCAGCAGCTACGCCGGGACCCCGAGCACAGATACGCAGTATTTT. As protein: CASSYAGTPSTDTQYF.